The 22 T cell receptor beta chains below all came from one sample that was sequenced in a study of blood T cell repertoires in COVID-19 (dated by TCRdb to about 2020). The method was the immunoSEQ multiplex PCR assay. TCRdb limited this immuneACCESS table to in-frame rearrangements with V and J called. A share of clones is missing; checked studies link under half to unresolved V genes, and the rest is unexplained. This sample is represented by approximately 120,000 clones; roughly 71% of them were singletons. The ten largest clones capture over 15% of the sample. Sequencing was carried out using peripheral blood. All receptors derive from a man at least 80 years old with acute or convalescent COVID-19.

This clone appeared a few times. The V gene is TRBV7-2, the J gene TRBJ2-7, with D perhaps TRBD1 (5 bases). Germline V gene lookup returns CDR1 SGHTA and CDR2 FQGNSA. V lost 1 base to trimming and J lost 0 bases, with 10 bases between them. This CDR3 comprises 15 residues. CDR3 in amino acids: CASSLEVGASYEQYF. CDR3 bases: TGTGCCAGCAGCTTAGAGGTTGGGGCCTCCTACGAGCAGTACTTC.

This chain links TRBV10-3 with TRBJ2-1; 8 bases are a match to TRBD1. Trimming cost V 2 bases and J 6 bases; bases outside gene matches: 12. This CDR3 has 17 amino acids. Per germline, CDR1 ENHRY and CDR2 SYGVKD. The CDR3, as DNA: TGTGCCATCAGTGAGGGACAGGGTGGAGGGGTGATCAATGAGCAGTTCTTC. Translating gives CAISEGQGGGVINEQFF.

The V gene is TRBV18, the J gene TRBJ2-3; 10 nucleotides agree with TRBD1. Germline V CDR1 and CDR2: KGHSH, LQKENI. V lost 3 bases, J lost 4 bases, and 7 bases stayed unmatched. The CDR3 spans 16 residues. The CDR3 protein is CASSPRTGGYADTQYF. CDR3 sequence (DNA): TGTGCCAGCTCACCTCGGACAGGGGGATATGCAGATACGCAGTATTTT.

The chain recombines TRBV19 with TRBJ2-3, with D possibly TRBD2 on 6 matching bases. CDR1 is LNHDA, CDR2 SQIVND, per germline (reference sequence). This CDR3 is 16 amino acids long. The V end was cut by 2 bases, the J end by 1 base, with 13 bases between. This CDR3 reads CASSISGRLGTDTQYF. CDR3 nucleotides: TGTGCCAGTAGTATAAGTGGGCGACTAGGCACAGATACGCAGTATTTT.

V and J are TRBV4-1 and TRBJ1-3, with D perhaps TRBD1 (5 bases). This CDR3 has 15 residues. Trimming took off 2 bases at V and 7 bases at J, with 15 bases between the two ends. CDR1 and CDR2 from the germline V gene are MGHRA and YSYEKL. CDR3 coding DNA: TGCGCCAGCAGCCAACGGGACTGGGAGGGGAACACCATATATTTT. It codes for CASSQRDWEGNTIYF.

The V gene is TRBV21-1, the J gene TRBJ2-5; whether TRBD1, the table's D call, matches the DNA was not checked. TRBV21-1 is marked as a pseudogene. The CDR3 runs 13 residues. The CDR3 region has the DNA TGTGCCAGCAGCCTGGACAGGGCTGAGACCCAGTACTTC. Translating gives CASSLDRAETQYF.

The CDR3 sequence: CAWSAGTGYSPLHF. CDR3 nucleotides: TGTGCCTGGAGTGCCGGGACAGGGTATTCACCCCTCCACTTT. This chain uses TRBV30 with TRBJ1-6; 9 bases agree with TRBD1. Per germline, CDR1 GTSNPN and CDR2 SVGIG (reference sequence). The CDR3 is made up of 14 amino acids. The J segment lost 8 bases and the V segment lost 1 base, leaving 3 bases of the junction unmatched. Full variable domain (rest looked up from reference TRBV30 and TRBJ1-6): SQTIHQWPATLVQPVGSPLSLECTVEGTSNPNLYWYRQAAGRGLQLLFYSVGIGQISSEVPQNLSASRPQDRQFILSSKKLLLSDSGFYLCAWSAGTGYSPLHFGNGTRLTVT.

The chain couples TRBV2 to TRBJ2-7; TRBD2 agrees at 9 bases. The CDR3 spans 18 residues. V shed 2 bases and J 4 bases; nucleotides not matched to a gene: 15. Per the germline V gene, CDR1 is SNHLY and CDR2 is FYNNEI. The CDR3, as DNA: TGTGCCAGCAGTGAAACTGGAGTCCTCGGCGGGGGGGTATACGAGCAGTACTTC. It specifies CASSETGVLGGGVYEQYF.

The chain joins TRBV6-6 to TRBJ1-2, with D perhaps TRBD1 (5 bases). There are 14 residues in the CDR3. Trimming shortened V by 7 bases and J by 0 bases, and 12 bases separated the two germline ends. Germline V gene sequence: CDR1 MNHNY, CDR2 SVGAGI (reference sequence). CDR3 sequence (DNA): TGTGCCAGCATCCCCGGGGGAACTAACTATGGCTACACCTTC. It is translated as CASIPGGTNYGYTF.

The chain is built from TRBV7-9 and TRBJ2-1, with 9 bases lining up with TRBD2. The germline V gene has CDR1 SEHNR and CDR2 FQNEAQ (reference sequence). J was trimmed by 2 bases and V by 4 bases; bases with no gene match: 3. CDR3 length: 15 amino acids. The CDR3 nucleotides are TGTGCCAGCAGCTCCGGGACTAGCCCCTACAATGAGCAGTTCTTC. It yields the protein CASSSGTSPYNEQFF.

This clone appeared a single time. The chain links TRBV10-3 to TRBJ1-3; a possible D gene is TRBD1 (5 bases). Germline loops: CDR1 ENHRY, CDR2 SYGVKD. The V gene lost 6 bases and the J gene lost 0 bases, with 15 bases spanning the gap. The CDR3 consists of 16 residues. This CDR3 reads CAISPDRIRSGNTIYF. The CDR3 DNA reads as TGTGCCATCAGCCCCGACAGAATCCGCTCTGGAAACACCATATATTTT.

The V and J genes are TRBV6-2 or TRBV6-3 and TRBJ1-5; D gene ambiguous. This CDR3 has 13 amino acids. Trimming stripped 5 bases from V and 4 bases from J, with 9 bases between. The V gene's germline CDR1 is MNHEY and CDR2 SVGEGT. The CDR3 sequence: CASSRGPNQPQHF. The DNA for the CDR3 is TGTGCCAGCAGTCGCGGGCCAAATCAGCCCCAGCATTTT.

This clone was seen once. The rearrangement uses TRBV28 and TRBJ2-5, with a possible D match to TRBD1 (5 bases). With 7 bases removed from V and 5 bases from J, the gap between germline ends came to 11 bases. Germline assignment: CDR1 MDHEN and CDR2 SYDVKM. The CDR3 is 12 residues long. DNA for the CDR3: TGTGCCAGCACGGACACCTACGAGACCCAGTACTTC. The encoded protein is CASTDTYETQYF.

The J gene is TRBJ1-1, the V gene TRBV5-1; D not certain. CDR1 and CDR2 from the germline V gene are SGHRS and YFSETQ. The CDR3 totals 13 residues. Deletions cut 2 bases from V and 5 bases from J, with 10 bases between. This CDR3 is CASSFGGITEAFF. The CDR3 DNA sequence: TGCGCCAGCAGCTTCGGAGGGATTACTGAAGCTTTCTTT.

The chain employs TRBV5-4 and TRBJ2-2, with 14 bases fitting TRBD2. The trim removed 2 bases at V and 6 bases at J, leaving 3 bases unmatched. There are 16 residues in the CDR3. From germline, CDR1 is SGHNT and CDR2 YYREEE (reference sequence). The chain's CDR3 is CASSFLTSGGAGELFF. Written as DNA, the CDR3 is TGTGCCAGCAGCTTCCTGACTAGCGGGGGGGCCGGGGAGCTGTTTTTT. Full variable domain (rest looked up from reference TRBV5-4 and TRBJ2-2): ETGVTQSPTHLIKTRGQQVTLRCSSQSGHNTVSWYQQALGQGPQFIFQYYREEENGRGNFPPRFSGLQFPNYSSELNVNALELDDSALYLCASSFLTSGGAGELFFGEGSRLTVL.

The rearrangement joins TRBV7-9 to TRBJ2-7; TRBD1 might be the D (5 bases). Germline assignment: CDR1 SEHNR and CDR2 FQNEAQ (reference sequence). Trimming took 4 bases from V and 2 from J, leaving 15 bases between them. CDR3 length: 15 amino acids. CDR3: CASSSRQTKTYEQYF. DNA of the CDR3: TGTGCCAGCAGCTCCCGACAGACGAAGACCTACGAGCAGTACTTC.

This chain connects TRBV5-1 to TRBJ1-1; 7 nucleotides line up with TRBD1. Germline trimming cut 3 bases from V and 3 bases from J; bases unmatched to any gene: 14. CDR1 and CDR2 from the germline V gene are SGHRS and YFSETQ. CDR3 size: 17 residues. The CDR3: CASSSSKMTGWDTEAFF. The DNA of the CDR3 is TGCGCCAGCAGCTCATCCAAGATGACAGGGTGGGACACTGAAGCTTTCTTT. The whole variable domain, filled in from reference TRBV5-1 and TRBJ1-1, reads KAGVTQTPRYLIKTRGQQVTLSCSPISGHRSVSWYQQTPGQGLQFLFEYFSETQRNKGNFPGRFSGRQFSNSRSEMNVSTLELGDSALYLCASSSSKMTGWDTEAFFGQGTRLTVV.

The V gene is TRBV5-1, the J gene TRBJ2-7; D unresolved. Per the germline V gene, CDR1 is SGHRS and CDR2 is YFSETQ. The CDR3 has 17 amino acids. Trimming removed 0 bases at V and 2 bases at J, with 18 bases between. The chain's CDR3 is CASSLASRSRTPYEQYF. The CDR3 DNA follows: TGCGCCAGCAGCTTGGCCTCAAGGAGCAGAACTCCCTACGAGCAGTACTTC.

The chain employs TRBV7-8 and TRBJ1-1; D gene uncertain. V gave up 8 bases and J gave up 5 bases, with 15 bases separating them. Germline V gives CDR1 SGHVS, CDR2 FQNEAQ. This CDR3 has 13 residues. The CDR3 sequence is CASGDRLETEAFF. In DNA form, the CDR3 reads TGTGCCAGCGGAGACCGGCTAGAAACTGAAGCTTTCTTT.

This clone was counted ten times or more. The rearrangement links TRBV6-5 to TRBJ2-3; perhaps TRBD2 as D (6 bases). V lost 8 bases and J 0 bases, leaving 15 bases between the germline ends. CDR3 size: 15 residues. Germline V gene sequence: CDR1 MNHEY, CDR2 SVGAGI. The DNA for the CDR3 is TGTGCCAGCCGGGAGAGGGCGGGAAGCACAGATACGCAGTATTTT. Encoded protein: CASRERAGSTDTQYF.

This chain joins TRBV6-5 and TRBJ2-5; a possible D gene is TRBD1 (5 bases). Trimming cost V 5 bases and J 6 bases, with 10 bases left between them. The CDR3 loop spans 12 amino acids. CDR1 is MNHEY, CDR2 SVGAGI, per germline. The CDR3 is CASSMAGQTQYF. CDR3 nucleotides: TGTGCCAGCAGTATGGCAGGGCAGACCCAGTACTTC.

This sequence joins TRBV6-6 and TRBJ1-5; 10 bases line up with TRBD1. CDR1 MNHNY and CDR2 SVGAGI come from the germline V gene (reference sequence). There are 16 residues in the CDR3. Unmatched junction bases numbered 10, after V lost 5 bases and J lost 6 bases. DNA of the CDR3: TGTGCCAGCAGTCCCTCTGACAGGGGGCGCGTTCAGCCCCAGCATTTT. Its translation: CASSPSDRGRVQPQHF.